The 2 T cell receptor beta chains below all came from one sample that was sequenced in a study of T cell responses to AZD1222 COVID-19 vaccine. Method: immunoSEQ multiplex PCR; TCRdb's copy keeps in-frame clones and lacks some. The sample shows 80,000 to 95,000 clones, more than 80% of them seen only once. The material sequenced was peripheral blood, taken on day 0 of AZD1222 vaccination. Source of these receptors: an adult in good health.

CDR3 DNA sequence: TGTGCCAGCAGCCTGGACGTGAACACTGAAGCTTTCTTT. Translating it yields CASSLDVNTEAFF. This sequence joins TRBV5-5 and TRBJ1-1; D is unresolved. The CDR3 has 13 amino acids. Germline loops: CDR1 SGHKS, CDR2 YYEKEE (reference sequence). The ends were cut back, 4 bases at V and 0 bases at J, with 7 bases in the middle.

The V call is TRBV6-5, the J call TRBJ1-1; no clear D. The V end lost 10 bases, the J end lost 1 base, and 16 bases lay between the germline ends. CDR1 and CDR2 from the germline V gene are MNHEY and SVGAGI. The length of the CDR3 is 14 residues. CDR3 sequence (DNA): TGTGCCACCCGGCAAGGCGGAGGGAACACTGAAGCTTTCTTT. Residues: CATRQGGGNTEAFF.